One and the same sample provided the 14 T cell receptor beta chains below, sequenced in a study of HIV-infected patients and healthy controls. A single record per CDR3 protein comes from TCRdb applying MiXCR to the 5' RACE reads. The sample lists 70,000 or so distinct CDR3 sequences; about 17% were seen once. Sequenced material: CD4+ T cells from blood. The origin of the receptors is a human donor in good health.

This clonotype was counted only a few times. This chain links TRBV5-1 with TRBJ1-4; 9 positions agree with TRBD1. V trimming: 3 bases; J trimming: 4 bases; junction bases outside the gene matches: 1. Germline V gives CDR1 SGHRS, CDR2 YFSETQ. The CDR3 is made up of 14 amino acids. CDR3 DNA sequence: TGCGCCAGCAGCTCGACAGGGGGTAATGAAAAACTGTTTTTT. Encoded protein: CASSSTGGNEKLFF. Full variable domain (missing parts from reference TRBV5-1 and TRBJ1-4): KAGVTQTPRYLIKTRGQQVTLSCSPISGHRSVSWYQQTPGQGLQFLFEYFSETQRNKGNFPGRFSGRQFSNSRSEMNVSTLELGDSALYLCASSSTGGNEKLFFGSGTQLSVL.

The rearrangement uses TRBV7-2 and TRBJ2-5; TRBD2 is a possible D gene (6 bases). Germline CDR1 reads SGHTA; CDR2 reads FQGNSA. Trimming took off 2 bases at V and 2 bases at J, with 12 bases between the two ends. The length of the CDR3 is 15 residues. CDR3 protein: CASSLRLGLQETQYF. CDR3 sequence (DNA): TGTGCCAGCAGCTTAAGACTAGGCCTTCAAGAGACCCAGTACTTC.

The genes are TRBV20-1 and TRBJ2-5, with a possible D match to TRBD2 (6 bases). Germline V gene lookup returns CDR1 DFQATT and CDR2 SNEGSKA (reference sequence). V was shortened by 2 bases and J by 5 bases, with 18 bases between the two germline ends. CDR3 size: 15 residues. CDR3 region: CSARRLGDFQETQYF. CDR3 DNA: TGCAGTGCTAGACGACTCGGGGACTTTCAGGAGACCCAGTACTTC.

The table lists this clonotype with many counts. This sequence joins TRBV25-1 and TRBJ1-2; TRBD1 is a possible D gene (6 bases). This CDR3 has 15 amino acids. CDR1 MGHDK and CDR2 SYGVNS come from the germline V gene. Trimming left V 6 bases short and J 8 bases short, with 22 bases between. The CDR3 region has the DNA TGTGCCAGCAGAGAGGACAGTTTCTTAACCGGCGGCTACACCTTC. Translated: CASREDSFLTGGYTF.

This sequence joins TRBV7-3 and TRBJ1-6; D is undetermined. V lost 5 bases and J lost 0, with 14 bases in between. CDR1 SGHTA and CDR2 FQGTGA come from the germline V gene. The CDR3 is made up of 17 amino acids. The CDR3 DNA is TGTGCCAGCAGCGAAAGGAGAGGTGGCTCCTATAATTCACCCCTCCACTTT. Translating it yields CASSERRGGSYNSPLHF.

This clonotype was detected ten times or more. The chain employs TRBV7-8 and TRBJ1-5, with D perhaps TRBD1 (6 bases). There are 16 residues in the CDR3. CDR1 is SGHVS and CDR2 is FQNEAQ in the germline V gene. Trimming took 2 bases from V and 8 from J, leaving 19 bases between them. The CDR3 coding sequence is TGTGCCAGCAGCTTATCGGGGGGGGCAGCGGCCAAGCCCCAGCATTTT. Protein product: CASSLSGGAAAKPQHF. Full variable domain (rest looked up from reference TRBV7-8 and TRBJ1-5): GAGVSQSPRYKVAKRGQDVALRCDPISGHVSLFWYQQALGQGPEFLTYFQNEAQLDKSGLPSDRFFAERPEGSVSTLKIQRTQQEDSAVYLCASSLSGGAAAKPQHFGDGTRLSIL.

A few counts support this clonotype. The chain couples TRBV7-8 to TRBJ2-4; weak D call: TRBD1 (5 bases). Germline CDR1 and CDR2: SGHVS and FQNEAQ. This CDR3 spans 16 amino acids. Trimming stripped 5 bases from V and 1 base from J, with 15 bases between. In DNA form, the CDR3 reads TGTGCCAGCAGCACATCAGGGTCAATGGCCAAAAACATTCAGTACTTC. Translated: CASSTSGSMAKNIQYF.

This clonotype was seen ten or more times. The gene calls are TRBV28 and TRBJ2-3; the match to TRBD2 covers 9 bases. V dropped 5 bases and J dropped 5; count of bases not matched to a gene: 11. The CDR3 has 16 amino acids. The germline V gene encodes CDR1 MDHEN and CDR2 SYDVKM. The chain's CDR3 is CASSLGGGGRLDTQYF. CDR3 nucleotides: TGTGCCAGCAGTCTAGGCGGGGGGGGGCGCTTAGATACGCAGTATTTT.

This clonotype appeared a few times. A junction boundary mismatches the germline segment, possibly from a read error. This rearrangement joins TRBV28 to TRBJ2-3; possibly TRBD2 for D (5 bases). CDR1 is MDHEN, CDR2 SYDVKM, per germline. The CDR3 loop spans 15 amino acids. The CDR3 spells CASSFMGSLGDAQYF. CDR3 nucleotide sequence: TGTGCCAGCAGTTTTATGGGGAGCCTTGGAGATGCGCAGTATTTT.

The chain carries TRBV4-2 and TRBJ2-1; D is unclear. From germline, CDR1 is LGHNA and CDR2 YNFKEQ. V dropped 6 bases and J dropped 7 bases, with 25 bases sitting between them. This CDR3 region has 17 residues. The CDR3 here is CASRGPRPTVWSNEQFF. CDR3 DNA: TGTGCCAGCAGAGGTCCCCGACCAACGGTGTGGTCTAATGAGCAGTTCTTC.

This clonotype was seen at least ten times. V gene TRBV5-5 combines with J gene TRBJ2-3; D is unclear. V was clipped by 0 bases and J by 4 bases, with 9 bases between them. The CDR3 consists of 14 residues. Germline V gene lookup returns CDR1 SGHKS and CDR2 YYEKEE (reference sequence). CDR3 residues: CASSLGIDADTQYF. The CDR3 DNA sequence: TGTGCCAGCAGCTTGGGGATAGATGCAGATACGCAGTATTTT.

The V call is TRBV30, the J call TRBJ1-5; perhaps TRBD1 as D (5 bases). V dropped 0 bases and J dropped 2 bases, with 8 bases sitting between them. Germline V gives CDR1 GTSNPN, CDR2 SVGIG (reference sequence). The CDR3 contains 14 residues. CDR3 region: CAWSVGTGNQPQHF. The CDR3, as DNA: TGTGCCTGGAGTGTAGGGACGGGCAATCAGCCCCAGCATTTT.

Only a few counts were recorded for this clonotype. The V call is TRBV27, the J call TRBJ2-5, with TRBD2 identical over 10 bases. The junction had 15 bases not matched to a gene; V was cut back by 9 bases and J by 5 bases. The germline V gene has CDR1 MNHEY and CDR2 SMNVEV (reference sequence). This CDR3 is 16 amino acids long. This chain's CDR3 is CARSSVLAGAGETQYF. The CDR3 region has the DNA TGTGCCAGATCTTCGGTCCTAGCGGGAGCGGGTGAGACCCAGTACTTC.

This clonotype was found a few times. CDR3: CSARQGVQPQHF. The CDR3 coding sequence is TGCAGTGCTAGGCAGGGGGTTCAGCCCCAGCATTTT. The chain uses TRBV20-1 and TRBJ1-5; 7 bases match TRBD1. The CDR3 contains 12 residues. Germline V lookup: CDR1 DFQATT, CDR2 SNEGSKA (reference sequence). J was trimmed by 6 bases and V by 3 bases; bases with no gene match: 2.